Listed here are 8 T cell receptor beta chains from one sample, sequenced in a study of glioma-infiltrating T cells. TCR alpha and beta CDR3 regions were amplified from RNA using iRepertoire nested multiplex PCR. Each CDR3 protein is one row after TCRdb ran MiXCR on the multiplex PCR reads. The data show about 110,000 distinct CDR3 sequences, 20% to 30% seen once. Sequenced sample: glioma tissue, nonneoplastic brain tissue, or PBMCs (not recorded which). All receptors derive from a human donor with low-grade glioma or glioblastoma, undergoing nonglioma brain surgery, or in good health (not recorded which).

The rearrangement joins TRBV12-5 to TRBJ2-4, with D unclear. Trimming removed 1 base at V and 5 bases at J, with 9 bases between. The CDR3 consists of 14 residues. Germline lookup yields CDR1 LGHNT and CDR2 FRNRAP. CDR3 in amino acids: CASGLAPNQNIQYF. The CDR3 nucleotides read TGTGCTAGTGGTTTGGCCCCCAACCAAAACATTCAGTACTTC.

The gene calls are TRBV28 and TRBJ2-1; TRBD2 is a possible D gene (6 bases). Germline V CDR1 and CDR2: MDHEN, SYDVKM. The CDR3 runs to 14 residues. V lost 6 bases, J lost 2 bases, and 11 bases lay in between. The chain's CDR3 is CASRVAETYNEQFF. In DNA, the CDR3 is TGTGCCAGCAGAGTAGCGGAAACCTACAATGAGCAGTTCTTC.

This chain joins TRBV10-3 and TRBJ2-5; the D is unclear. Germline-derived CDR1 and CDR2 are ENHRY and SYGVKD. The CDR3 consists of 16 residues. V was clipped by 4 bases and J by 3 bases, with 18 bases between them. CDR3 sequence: CAISVVDKRKEETQYF. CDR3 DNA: TGTGCCATCAGTGTCGTCGATAAAAGGAAAGAAGAGACCCAGTACTTC.

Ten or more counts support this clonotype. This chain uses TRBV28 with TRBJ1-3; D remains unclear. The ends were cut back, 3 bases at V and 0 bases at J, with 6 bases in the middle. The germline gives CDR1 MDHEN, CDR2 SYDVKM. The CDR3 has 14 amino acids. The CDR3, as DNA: TGTGCCAGCAGTTTTGAGAACTCTGGAAACACCATATATTTT. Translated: CASSFENSGNTIYF.

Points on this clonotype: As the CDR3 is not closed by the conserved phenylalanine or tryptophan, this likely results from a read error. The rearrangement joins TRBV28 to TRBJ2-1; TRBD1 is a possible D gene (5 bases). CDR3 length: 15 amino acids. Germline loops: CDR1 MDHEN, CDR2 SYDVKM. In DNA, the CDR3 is TGTGCCAGCAGTTTACGCGCGGACACCTGCAATGTGCAGTTCTGC. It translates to CASSLRADTCNVQFC.

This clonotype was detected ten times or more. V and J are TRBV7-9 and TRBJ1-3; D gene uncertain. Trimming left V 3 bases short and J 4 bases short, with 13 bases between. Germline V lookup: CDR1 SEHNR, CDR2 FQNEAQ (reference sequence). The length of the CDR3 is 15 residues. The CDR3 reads CASSLGGSPGNTIYF. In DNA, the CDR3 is TGTGCCAGCAGCTTGGGCGGATCTCCCGGAAACACCATATATTTT.

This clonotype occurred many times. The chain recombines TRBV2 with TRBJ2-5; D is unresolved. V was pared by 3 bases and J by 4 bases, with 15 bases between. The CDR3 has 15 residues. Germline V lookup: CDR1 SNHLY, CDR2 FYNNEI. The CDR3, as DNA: TGTGCCAGCAGTGACAACAACATTTTTGCAGAGACCCAGTACTTC. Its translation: CASSDNNIFAETQYF.

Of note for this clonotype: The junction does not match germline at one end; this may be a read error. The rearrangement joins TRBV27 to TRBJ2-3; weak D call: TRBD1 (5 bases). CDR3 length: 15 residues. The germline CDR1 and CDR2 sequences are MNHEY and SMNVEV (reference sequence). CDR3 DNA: TGTGCCAGCACCTCGTATCAGCTTAGCACAGGTACGCAGTATTTT. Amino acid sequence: CASTSYQLSTGTQYF.